This T cell receptor beta chain derives from a study of shared clonotypes between healthy human individuals. This CDR3 has 15 amino acids. With V trimmed by 3 bases and J by 5 bases, 8 bases remained unmatched. Per the germline V gene, CDR1 is SGHRS and CDR2 is YFSETQ. In the authors' workflow: Junction-only sequences without quality scores were provided by ImmunoSEQ, so filtering was different. The data were produced by immunoSEQ multiplex PCR, yet TCRdb's version contains in-frame clones alone and is incomplete. Clone size and V and J calls were adopted from that table, with D and trimming inferred from the DNA. The sample holds roughly 300,000 clones, about 73% seen once. This clone has only a few counts.

What was sequenced was memory CD4+ T cells sorted from blood. Subset given: CD45RA-negative fraction. This clonotype was obtained from a man aged 25 to 45 in good health. V and J are TRBV5-1 and TRBJ1-5; 7 nucleotides line up with TRBD1. CDR3 coding DNA: TGCGCCAGCAGCTCGACAGGGATGCTGGATCAGCCCCAGCATTTT. It specifies CASSSTGMLDQPQHF. Based on the CDR3 plus reference TRBV5-1 and TRBJ1-5, the full variable domain is KAGVTQTPRYLIKTRGQQVTLSCSPISGHRSVSWYQQTPGQGLQFLFEYFSETQRNKGNFPGRFSGRQFSNSRSEMNVSTLELGDSALYLCASSSTGMLDQPQHFGDGTRLSIL.